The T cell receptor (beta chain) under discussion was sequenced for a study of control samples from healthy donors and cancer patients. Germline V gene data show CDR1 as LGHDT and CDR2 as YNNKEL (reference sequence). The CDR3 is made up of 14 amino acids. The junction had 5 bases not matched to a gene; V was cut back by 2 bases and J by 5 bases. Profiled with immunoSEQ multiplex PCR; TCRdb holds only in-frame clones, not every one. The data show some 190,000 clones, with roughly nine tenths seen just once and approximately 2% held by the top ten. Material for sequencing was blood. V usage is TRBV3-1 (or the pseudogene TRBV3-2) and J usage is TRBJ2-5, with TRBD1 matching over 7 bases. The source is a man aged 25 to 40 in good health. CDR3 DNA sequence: TGTGCCAGCAGCCAAAAGGGGGCCGGGGAGACCCAGTACTTC. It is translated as CASSQKGAGETQYF.